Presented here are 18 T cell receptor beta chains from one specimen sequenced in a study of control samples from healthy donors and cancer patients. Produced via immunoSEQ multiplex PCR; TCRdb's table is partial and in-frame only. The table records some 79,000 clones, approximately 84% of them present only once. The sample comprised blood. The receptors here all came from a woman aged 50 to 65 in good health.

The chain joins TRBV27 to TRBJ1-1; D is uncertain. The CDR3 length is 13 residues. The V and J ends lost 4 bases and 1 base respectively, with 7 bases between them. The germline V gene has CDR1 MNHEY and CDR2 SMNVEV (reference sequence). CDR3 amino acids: CASSSAWNTEAFF. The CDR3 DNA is TGTGCCAGCAGTTCCGCGTGGAACACTGAAGCTTTCTTT.

The CDR3 nucleotides read TGCGCCAGCAGCCCCCTTGGGGAAGTCGCTGAAGCTTTCTTT. The encoded protein is CASSPLGEVAEAFF. The J gene is TRBJ1-1, the V gene TRBV5-1; D is ambiguous. This CDR3 contains 14 residues. From germline, CDR1 is SGHRS and CDR2 YFSETQ. The V and J ends lost 4 bases and 6 bases respectively, with 16 bases between them.

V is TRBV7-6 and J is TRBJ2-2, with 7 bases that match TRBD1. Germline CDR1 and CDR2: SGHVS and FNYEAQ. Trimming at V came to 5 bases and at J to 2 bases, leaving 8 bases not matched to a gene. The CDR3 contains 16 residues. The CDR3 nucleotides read TGTGCCAGCAGCCCGGTAGGGGGCGTAAACACCGGGGAGCTGTTTTTT. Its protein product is CASSPVGGVNTGELFF.

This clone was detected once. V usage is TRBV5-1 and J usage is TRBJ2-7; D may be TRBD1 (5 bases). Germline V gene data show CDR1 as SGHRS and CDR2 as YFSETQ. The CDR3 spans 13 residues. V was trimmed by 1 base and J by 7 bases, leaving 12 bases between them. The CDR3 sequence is CASSLRQLGEQYF. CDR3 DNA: TGCGCCAGCAGCTTGCGACAGCTAGGGGAGCAGTACTTC.

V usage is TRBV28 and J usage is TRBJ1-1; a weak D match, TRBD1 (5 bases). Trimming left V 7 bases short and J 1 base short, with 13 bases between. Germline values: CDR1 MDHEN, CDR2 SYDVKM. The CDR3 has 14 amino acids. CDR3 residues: CASIRGIGNTEAFF. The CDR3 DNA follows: TGTGCCAGCATTCGGGGGATAGGGAACACTGAAGCTTTCTTT.

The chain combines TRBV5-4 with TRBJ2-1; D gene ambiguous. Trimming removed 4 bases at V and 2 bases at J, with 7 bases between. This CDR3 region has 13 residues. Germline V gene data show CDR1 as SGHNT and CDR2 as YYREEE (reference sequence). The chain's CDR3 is CASSGRPYNEQFF. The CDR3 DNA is TGTGCCAGCAGCGGCAGACCCTACAATGAGCAGTTCTTC. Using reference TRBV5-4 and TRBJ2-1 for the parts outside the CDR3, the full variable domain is ETGVTQSPTHLIKTRGQQVTLRCSSQSGHNTVSWYQQALGQGPQFIFQYYREEENGRGNFPPRFSGLQFPNYSSELNVNALELDDSALYLCASSGRPYNEQFFGPGTRLTVL.

The CDR3 region has the DNA TGTGCCAGCAGTTATCTAGCGGTCCACTCCTACGAGCAGTACTTC. This codes for CASSYLAVHSYEQYF. The genes are TRBV28 and TRBJ2-7, with 7 bases matching TRBD2. From germline, CDR1 is MDHEN and CDR2 SYDVKM. There are 15 residues in the CDR3. Trimming cost V 4 bases and J 0 bases; bases outside gene matches: 6.

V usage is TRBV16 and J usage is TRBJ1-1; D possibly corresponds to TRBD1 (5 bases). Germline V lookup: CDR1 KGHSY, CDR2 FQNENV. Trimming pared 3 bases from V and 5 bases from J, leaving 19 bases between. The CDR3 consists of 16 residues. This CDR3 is CASSHNRGLPETEAFF. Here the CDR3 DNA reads TGTGCCAGCAGCCACAATCGGGGCCTTCCTGAGACTGAAGCTTTCTTT.

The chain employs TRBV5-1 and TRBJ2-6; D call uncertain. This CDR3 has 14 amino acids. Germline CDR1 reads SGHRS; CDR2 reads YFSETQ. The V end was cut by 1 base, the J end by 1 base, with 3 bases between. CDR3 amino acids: CASSLLSGANVLTF. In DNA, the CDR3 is TGCGCCAGCAGCTTGCTGTCTGGGGCCAACGTCCTGACTTTC.

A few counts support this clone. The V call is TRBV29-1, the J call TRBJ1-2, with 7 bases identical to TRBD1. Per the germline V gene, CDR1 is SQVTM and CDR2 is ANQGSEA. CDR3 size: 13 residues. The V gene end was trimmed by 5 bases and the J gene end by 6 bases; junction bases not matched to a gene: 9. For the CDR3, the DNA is TGCAGCGTTCGACAGGGTGGAGGGGATGGCTACACCTTC. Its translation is CSVRQGGGDGYTF.

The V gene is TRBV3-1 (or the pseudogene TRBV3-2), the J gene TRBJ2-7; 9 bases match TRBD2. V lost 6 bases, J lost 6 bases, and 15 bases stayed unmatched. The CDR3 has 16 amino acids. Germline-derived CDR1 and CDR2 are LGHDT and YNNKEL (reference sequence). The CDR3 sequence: CASSSGGGGAVLEQYF. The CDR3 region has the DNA TGTGCCAGCAGTAGCGGGGGTGGCGGGGCGGTTCTCGAGCAGTACTTC.

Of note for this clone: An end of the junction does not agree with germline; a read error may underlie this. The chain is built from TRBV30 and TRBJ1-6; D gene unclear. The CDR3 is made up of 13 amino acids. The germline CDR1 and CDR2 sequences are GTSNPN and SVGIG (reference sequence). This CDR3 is CAWSSSRRYRIGF. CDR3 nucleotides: TGTGCCTGGAGTTCTTCACGGCGCTACCGAATAGGGTTT.

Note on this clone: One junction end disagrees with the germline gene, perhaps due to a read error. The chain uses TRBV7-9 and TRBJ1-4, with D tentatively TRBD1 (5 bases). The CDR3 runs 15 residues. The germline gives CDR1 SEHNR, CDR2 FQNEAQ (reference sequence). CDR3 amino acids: CASSLGGTTTEKLFF. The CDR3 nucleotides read TGTGCCAGCAGCTTAGGAGGGACTACTACTGAAAAACTGTTTTTT.

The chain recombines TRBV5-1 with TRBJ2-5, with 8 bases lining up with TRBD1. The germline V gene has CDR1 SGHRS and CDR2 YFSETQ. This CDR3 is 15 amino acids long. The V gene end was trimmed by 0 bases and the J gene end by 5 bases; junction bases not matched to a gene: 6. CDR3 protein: CASSLGQGRQETQYF. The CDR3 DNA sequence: TGCGCCAGCAGCTTGGGACAGGGGCGGCAGGAGACCCAGTACTTC.

CDR3 residues: CASSLGQGVHNEQFF. The CDR3 DNA reads as TGCGCCAGCAGCTTGGGGCAGGGGGTCCACAATGAGCAGTTCTTC. The chain combines TRBV5-1 with TRBJ2-1; 7 bases align to TRBD1. The ends lost 0 bases at V and 5 bases at J; junction bases unmatched: 5. The germline CDR1 and CDR2 sequences are SGHRS and YFSETQ. The CDR3 covers 15 residues.

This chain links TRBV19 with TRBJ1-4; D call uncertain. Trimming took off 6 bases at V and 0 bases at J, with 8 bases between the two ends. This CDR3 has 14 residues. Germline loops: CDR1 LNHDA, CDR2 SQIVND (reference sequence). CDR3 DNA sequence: TGTGCCAGTAGCCCTGGAACAACTAATGAAAAACTGTTTTTT. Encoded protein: CASSPGTTNEKLFF.

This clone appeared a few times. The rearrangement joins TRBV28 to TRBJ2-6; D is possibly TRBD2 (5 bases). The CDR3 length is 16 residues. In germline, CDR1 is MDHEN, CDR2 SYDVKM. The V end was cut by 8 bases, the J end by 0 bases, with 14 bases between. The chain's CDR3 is CASAHGGSSGANVLTF. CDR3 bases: TGTGCCAGCGCTCACGGAGGCAGCTCTGGGGCCAACGTCCTGACTTTC.

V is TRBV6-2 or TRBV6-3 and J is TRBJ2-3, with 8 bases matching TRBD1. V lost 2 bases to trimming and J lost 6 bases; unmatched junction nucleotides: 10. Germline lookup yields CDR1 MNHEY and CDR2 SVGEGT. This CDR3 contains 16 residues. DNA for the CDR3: TGTGCCAGCAGTTACCCAGGGGGCTCTCTTTCGGATACGCAGTATTTT. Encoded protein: CASSYPGGSLSDTQYF.